These T cell receptor beta chains were read from a single sample in a study of shared clonotypes between healthy human individuals. The assay was immunoSEQ multiplex PCR, and TCRdb's table has in-frame clones only and misses some. Here the sample spans roughly 2.5 million clones, roughly nine tenths being singletons. Sequencing was carried out using naive CD4+ T cells sorted from blood. Receptor source: a man between 18 and 35 years old in good health. CDR3s include the opening cysteine and the closing phenylalanine or tryptophan. A D gene is named only where the DNA matches it firmly. A clone size is listed for some rows: how often the clone was seen (once, few, many), or a class if it is expanded.

V	D	size	length	J	DNA	CDR3
TRBV6-5	TRBD1	once	11	TRBJ2-7	TGTGCCACAAGTCAGGGGGCCGAGCAGTACTTC	CATSQGAEQYF
TRBV7-9	NA	NA	12	TRBJ1-1	TGTGCCAGCAGCTCCGTGAACACTGAAGCTTTCTTT	CASSSVNTEAFF
TRBV18	NA	NA	16	TRBJ2-2	TGTGCCAGCTCACCACAGGGACCCTCGGGAACCGGGGAGCTGTTTTTT	CASSPQGPSGTGELFF
TRBV6-5	NA	NA	11	TRBJ2-1	TGTGCCAGCACCCAAAGGGATGAGCAGTTCTTC	CASTQRDEQFF
TRBV2	NA	NA	11	TRBJ2-5	TGTGCCAGCATGGAAAGGAAGACCCAGTACTTC	CASMERKTQYF
TRBV21-1	NA	NA	16	TRBJ2-7	TGTGCCAGCAGCAAAGTTTGCTCAGCGGGAGGCTACGAGCAGTACTTC	CASSKVCSAGGYEQYF
TRBV28	NA	NA	15	TRBJ2-7	TGTGCCAGCAGTTTAAAGGGTAACCTCTTCTACGAGCAGTACTTC	CASSLKGNLFYEQYF
TRBV7-2	NA	once	15	TRBJ2-1	TGTGCCAGCAGCTTAAGTTCAGATCGACCCAATGAGCAGTTCTTC	CASSLSSDRPNEQFF
TRBV6-6	NA	NA	12	TRBJ2-2	TGTGCCAGCTCCGATTCGGCCGGGGAGCTGTTTTTT	CASSDSAGELFF
TRBV2	NA	NA	14	TRBJ1-5	TGTGCCAGCAGGACCGGGACCACTGATCAGCCCCAGCATTTT	CASRTGTTDQPQHF
TRBV7-6	NA	NA	16	TRBJ2-2	TGTGCCAGCAGCTTAGCTCACAGGAGGGTATACGGGGAGCTGTTTTTT	CASSLAHRRVYGELFF
TRBV7-9	NA	NA	13	TRBJ2-7	TGTGCCAGCAGCTTAACAGCAGCCTACGAGCAGTACTTC	CASSLTAAYEQYF
TRBV6-5	NA	once	15	TRBJ1-5	TGTGCCAGCTCAAGGGAAGGGGCTAGCAATCAGCCCCAGCATTTT	CASSREGASNQPQHF
TRBV7-2	NA	NA	16	TRBJ1-6	TGTGCCAGCAGCTTAGTCGGGTTTGGGTTTAATTCACCCCTCCACTTT	CASSLVGFGFNSPLHF
TRBV27	NA	NA	14	TRBJ2-1	TGTGCCAGCTTGGGTTTGGGGACCTACAATGAGCAGTTCTTC	CASLGLGTYNEQFF